Listed below are T cell receptor beta chains from one sample, sequenced in a study of OX40 agonist ivuxolimab in advanced cancers. Method: immunoSEQ multiplex PCR; TCRdb's copy keeps in-frame clones and lacks some. The data hold 10,000 to 15,000 clones, with approximately 72% observed a single time. The starting material was CD4+ or CD8+ T cells sorted from blood, obtained in a trial of the OX40 agonist ivuxolimab. These receptors all come from an adult with an advanced solid tumor such as melanoma, head and neck, liver or kidney cancer. CDR3s include the opening cysteine and the closing phenylalanine or tryptophan. The order of the fields is V gene, clone size, J gene, D gene, CDR3 protein, CDR3 DNA. A D gene is named only where the DNA matches it firmly. Size is stated for part of the rows, as once, few or many counts, or as a class when the clone is expanded.

TRBV11-2	few	TRBJ2-7	.	CASSQNMGSYEQYF	TGTGCCAGCAGCCAAAACATGGGCTCCTACGAGCAGTACTTC
TRBV7-9	.	TRBJ2-7	.	CASSPRLGGDSYEQYF	TGTGCCAGCAGCCCAAGGTTGGGCGGGGACTCCTACGAGCAGTACTTC
TRBV13	.	TRBJ2-5	TRBD1	CASSLRQGLRETQYF	TGTGCCAGCAGCCTCCGACAGGGGCTGCGGGAGACCCAGTACTTC
TRBV6-6	.	TRBJ2-7	TRBD2	CASSSAGLAGNYEQYF	TGTGCCAGCAGTTCCGCCGGACTAGCGGGGAACTACGAGCAGTACTTC
TRBV19	.	TRBJ2-7	TRBD1	CASSTGTGGSYEQYF	TGTGCCAGTAGTACGGGGACAGGGGGTTCCTACGAGCAGTACTTC
TRBV5-1	.	TRBJ1-1	.	CASSLEDSSMNTEAFF	TGCGCCAGCAGCTTGGAGGACAGCTCGATGAACACTGAAGCTTTCTTT
TRBV11-2	.	TRBJ2-5	TRBD2	CASSQDREGQETQYF	TGTGCCAGCAGCCAAGATCGGGAGGGCCAAGAGACCCAGTACTTC
TRBV28	.	TRBJ2-3	.	CASSFWRVDTQYF	TGTGCCAGCAGTTTTTGGAGGGTTGATACGCAGTATTTT
TRBV4-2	.	TRBJ2-7	.	CASSLDPSYEQYF	TGTGCCAGCAGCCTGGACCCCTCCTACGAGCAGTACTTC
TRBV11-3	.	TRBJ2-1	.	CASSPQMDEQFF	TGTGCCAGCAGCCCCCAGATGGATGAGCAGTTCTTC
TRBV7-3	.	TRBJ1-1	.	CASSLLSSNTEAFF	TGTGCCAGCAGCTTATTAAGTTCTAACACTGAAGCTTTCTTT
TRBV4-3	.	TRBJ2-2	.	CASSQVTGELFF	TGCGCCAGCAGCCAAGTGACCGGGGAGCTGTTTTTT
TRBV27	.	TRBJ2-7	TRBD1	CASSLSAGTGVNYEQYF	TGTGCCAGCAGTTTATCGGCGGGGACAGGGGTCAACTACGAGCAGTACTTC
TRBV15	.	TRBJ2-3	TRBD1	CATSRVETGGPDTQYF	TGTGCCACCAGCAGAGTCGAAACAGGGGGCCCAGATACGCAGTATTTT
TRBV6-4	.	TRBJ2-3	.	CASSDSDSTDTQYF	TGTGCCAGCAGTGACTCGGACAGCACAGATACGCAGTATTTT